Below, 10 T cell receptor beta chains from the same sample are listed, as sequenced in a study of glioma-infiltrating T cells after dendritic cell vaccination. Sequencing was performed with immunoSEQ multiplex PCR; in TCRdb, only in-frame clones are kept and a portion is missing. Here the sample spans under 100,000 clones, 85% to 90% being singletons. Here the sequenced sample was blood, taken before dendritic cell vaccination. All receptors derive from a human donor with glioblastoma.

The rearrangement links TRBV1 to TRBJ2-5; the D call TRBD2 from the table was never checked on the DNA. TRBV1 is a pseudogene locus. CDR3 length: 15 amino acids. Here the CDR3 DNA reads TGCACCAGCAGCTCTAGCGGGCCTCCTGGGGAGACCCAGTACTTC. This translates into CTSSSSGPPGETQYF.

The V gene is TRBV6-5, the J gene TRBJ1-2, with D unresolved. Trimming stripped 6 bases from V and 5 bases from J, with 13 bases between. The V gene's germline CDR1 is MNHEY and CDR2 SVGAGI. This CDR3 has 13 residues. The CDR3 loop is CASSHVLEYGYTF. The CDR3 DNA sequence: TGTGCCAGCAGCCACGTTCTAGAGTATGGCTACACCTTC.

Only one count was recorded for this clone. This chain joins TRBV6-1 and TRBJ2-4; the match to TRBD1 covers 10 bases. CDR3 length: 14 residues. V gave up 7 bases and J gave up 12 bases; unmatched junction bases: 12. Germline loops: CDR1 MNHNS, CDR2 SASEGT. CDR3 DNA sequence: TGTGCCAGCATTCCACCCCCGGGACAGGGGTCTCAGTACTTC. Encoded protein: CASIPPPGQGSQYF.

In its sample, this clone was seen once. The V and J genes are TRBV5-1 and TRBJ1-4, with D unclear. V lost 5 bases to trimming and J lost 0 bases, with 11 bases between them. The CDR3 has 15 amino acids. Germline V gene lookup returns CDR1 SGHRS and CDR2 YFSETQ. This CDR3 is CASRADGATNEKLFF. Written as DNA, the CDR3 is TGCGCCAGCAGAGCGGACGGGGCAACTAATGAAAAACTGTTTTTT.

The chain couples TRBV6-1 to TRBJ2-3; TRBD1 matches 8 bases. CDR1 is MNHNS, CDR2 SASEGT, per germline. The CDR3 consists of 15 residues. V dropped 3 bases and J dropped 2; count of bases not matched to a gene: 4. This CDR3 reads CASSDWGQVTDTQYF. The CDR3 DNA reads TGTGCCAGCAGTGATTGGGGACAGGTCACAGATACGCAGTATTTT.

This rearrangement joins TRBV10-1 to TRBJ1-5; no reliable D call. Between the trimmed V and J ends, which lost 3 bases and 0 bases, there was a span of 3 bases. CDR1 is WNHNN, CDR2 SYGVQD, per germline (reference sequence). This CDR3 is built from 13 residues. DNA of the CDR3: TGCGCCAGCAGTGACGGTAGCAATCAGCCCCAGCATTTT. It specifies CASSDGSNQPQHF.

This sequence joins TRBV6-1 and TRBJ2-7; D is perhaps TRBD2 (6 bases). The length of the CDR3 is 14 residues. The ends were cut back, 6 bases at V and 3 bases at J, with 15 bases in the middle. Per germline, CDR1 MNHNS and CDR2 SASEGT. The CDR3 is CASRTGASLYEQYF. The CDR3 DNA is TGTGCCAGCAGGACGGGAGCATCCCTCTACGAGCAGTACTTC.

The V gene is TRBV2, the J gene TRBJ2-7; 9 positions match TRBD1. V trimming: 1 base; J trimming: 5 bases; junction bases outside the gene matches: 6. The CDR3 has 15 residues. Germline V gene sequence: CDR1 SNHLY, CDR2 FYNNEI. This CDR3 is CASSEEGQGPDEQYF. The CDR3 DNA is TGTGCCAGCAGTGAAGAGGGACAGGGCCCCGACGAGCAGTACTTC.

DNA for the CDR3: TGCGCCAGCAGCCAAGATCTAGTAGCGGGGGGGCACAAGACCCAGTACTTC. Its translation: CASSQDLVAGGHKTQYF. The rearrangement uses TRBV4-1 and TRBJ2-5, with 11 bases fitting TRBD2. The V segment lost 0 bases and the J segment 6 bases; nucleotides outside the gene matches: 9. The CDR3 totals 17 residues. Germline CDR1 is MGHRA and CDR2 is YSYEKL.

This clone was detected only a few times. The V call is TRBV9, the J call TRBJ2-4; D not resolved. The V end was cut by 5 bases, the J end by 0 bases, with 12 bases between. CDR1 is SGDLS and CDR2 is YYNGEE in the germline V gene. The CDR3 runs to 15 residues. The CDR3 sequence: CASRDLHLAKNIQYF. CDR3 nucleotides: TGTGCCAGCAGAGACTTACACCTAGCCAAAAACATTCAGTACTTC.